This is a list of T cell receptor beta chains from one sample in a study of blood T cell repertoires in COVID-19. TCRdb's table, derived via immunoSEQ multiplex PCR, lists solely in-frame clones and lacks some. The table lists 110,000 to 150,000 clones, around 80% of them singletons. Sequenced sample: peripheral blood. These receptors were taken from a man aged 55-75 years with acute or convalescent COVID-19. CDR3s include the opening cysteine and the closing phenylalanine or tryptophan. Rows may omit the clone size; those that give it use once, few, many or a size class.

cdr3_aa | clone_size | j_call | v_call
CASSPLGQKIYSNQPQHF | NA | TRBJ1-5 | TRBV4-1
CASTSPGGTEAFF | NA | TRBJ1-1 | TRBV28
CASTFGRADTQYF | NA | TRBJ2-3 | TRBV3-1/TRBV3-2
CASSSQGQNSPLHF | NA | TRBJ1-6 | TRBV19
CASTSGGETQYF | NA | TRBJ2-5 | TRBV28
CASSLQGLANYEQYF | NA | TRBJ2-7 | TRBV27
CATSDIISNQPQHF | NA | TRBJ1-5 | TRBV24-1
CAVGGVYTGELFF | NA | TRBJ2-2 | TRBV24-1
CASSPQGTKDDTQYF | NA | TRBJ2-3 | TRBV9
CSVKTTGVDQPQHF | NA | TRBJ1-5 | TRBV29-1
CASSAHGQGEFHKYGYTF | NA | TRBJ1-2 | TRBV5-5
CATRIPSGEQFF | NA | TRBJ2-1 | TRBV24-1
CASSLEQYNSPLHF | NA | TRBJ1-6 | TRBV7-9
CASSLQGENNEQFF | NA | TRBJ2-1 | TRBV4-2
CASSPRGSTDTQYF | once | TRBJ2-3 | TRBV11-3
CATSRDGVLTGEELDTQYF | NA | TRBJ2-3 | TRBV15
CASKGQGIEKLFF | NA | TRBJ1-4 | TRBV2
CASSFPVESGSPPTDTQYF | NA | TRBJ2-3 | TRBV6-2/TRBV6-3
CASSGQGARSAFF | once | TRBJ1-1 | TRBV5-4
CAGRQGRPDEQYF | NA | TRBJ2-7 | TRBV21-1
CASSLSTGHANTGELFF | NA | TRBJ2-2 | TRBV27
CASSFPAGGAQYF | NA | TRBJ2-3 | TRBV5-6
CASSQVLGGTFNEQFF | NA | TRBJ2-1 | TRBV3-1/TRBV3-2
CASSPKQGTSGRRDREQFF | NA | TRBJ2-1 | TRBV5-4
CASSAGFRSGNTIYF | NA | TRBJ1-3 | TRBV27
CASRRDRDYGYTF | NA | TRBJ1-2 | TRBV2
CASSPGTESYEQYF | NA | TRBJ2-7 | TRBV9
CASRVGQMNTEAFF | NA | TRBJ1-1 | TRBV2
CASSSGLPPYEQYF | NA | TRBJ2-7 | TRBV6-2/TRBV6-3
CASSLDTALYGYTF | NA | TRBJ1-2 | TRBV5-1
CASSFSAKQGNQETQYF | NA | TRBJ2-5 | TRBV5-1
CASRDSGITDTQYF | NA | TRBJ2-3 | TRBV19
CASGQGEWYEQYF | NA | TRBJ2-7 | TRBV2
CASSRLSGRATNEQFF | NA | TRBJ2-1 | TRBV11-2
CASSLYGSGYTF | NA | TRBJ1-2 | TRBV28
CAWSSLHEQYF | once | TRBJ2-7 | TRBV30
CASSPQGIGTEAFF | NA | TRBJ1-1 | TRBV11-2
CASRRDRINNEQFF | NA | TRBJ2-1 | TRBV19
CASRSTGADTQYF | NA | TRBJ2-3 | TRBV27
CAWSADRGRNTIYF | NA | TRBJ1-3 | TRBV30
CASRQAAPADTQYF | NA | TRBJ2-3 | TRBV28
CASSSETGRNQPQHF | few | TRBJ1-5 | TRBV7-6
CATSDSGSTDTQYF | NA | TRBJ2-3 | TRBV24-1
CATSDRLASPYEQYF | NA | TRBJ2-7 | TRBV24-1